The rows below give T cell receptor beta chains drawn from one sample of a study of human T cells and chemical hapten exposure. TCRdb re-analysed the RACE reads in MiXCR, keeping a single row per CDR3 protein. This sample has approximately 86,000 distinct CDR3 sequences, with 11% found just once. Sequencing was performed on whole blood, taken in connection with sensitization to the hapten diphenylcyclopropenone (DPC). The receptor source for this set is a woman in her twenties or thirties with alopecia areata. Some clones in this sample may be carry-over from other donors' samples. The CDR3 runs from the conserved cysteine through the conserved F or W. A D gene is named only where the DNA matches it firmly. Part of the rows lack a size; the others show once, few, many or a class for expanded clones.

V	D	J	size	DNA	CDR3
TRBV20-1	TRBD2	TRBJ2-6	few	TGCAGTGCTAGCCCAGAGCTAGCGGGAAATGGGGCCAACGTCCTGACTTTC	CSASPELAGNGANVLTF
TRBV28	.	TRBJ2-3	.	TGTGCCAGCAGGGGGATTGCGGACGATGGCACAGATACGCAGTATTTT	CASRGIADDGTDTQYF
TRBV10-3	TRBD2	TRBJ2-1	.	TGTGCCATCTGGGACTACCAGAATTACAATGAGCAGTTCTTC	CAIWDYQNYNEQFF
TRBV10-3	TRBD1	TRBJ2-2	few	TGTGCCATCAGCGGGACAGGAAACACCGGGGAGCTGTTTTTT	CAISGTGNTGELFF
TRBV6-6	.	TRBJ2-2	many	TGTGCCAGCAGTTACCCTGGGGGCAGGACCGGGGAGCTGTTTTTT	CASSYPGGRTGELFF
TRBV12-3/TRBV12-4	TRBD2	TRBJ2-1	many	TGTGCCAGCAGTAACAGCGGGGGGCGCGAGCAGTTCTTC	CASSNSGGREQFF
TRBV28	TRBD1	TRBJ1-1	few	TGTGCCAGCAGTTCCAGGGGGCTGGCCACTGAAGCTTTCTTT	CASSSRGLATEAFF
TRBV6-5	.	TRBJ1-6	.	TGTGCCAGCAGTTACTCGACAGCTGGGAATTCACCCCTCCACTTT	CASSYSTAGNSPLHF
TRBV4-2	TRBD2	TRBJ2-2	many	TGTGCCAGCAGCCAAGATCGGGGCGGGGGAACCGGGGAGCTGTTTTTT	CASSQDRGGGTGELFF
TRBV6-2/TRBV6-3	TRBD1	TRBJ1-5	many	TGTGCCAGCAGGACAGGGGGTGGTTTCGACAATCAGCCCCAGCATTTT	CASRTGGGFDNQPQHF
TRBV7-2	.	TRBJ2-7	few	TGTGCCAGCAGCTTAGCCCCGACAGTTACTCCTCTGCAGTACTTC	CASSLAPTVTPLQYF
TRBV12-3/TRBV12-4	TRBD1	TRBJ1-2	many	TGTGCCAGCAGTTTAAATATAGTGCCGGGACAGGCGGAGGGCTACACCTTC	CASSLNIVPGQAEGYTF
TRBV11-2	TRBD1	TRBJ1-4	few	TGTGCCAGCAGCTTAGGCCAGGGGGCCTTCTCGCGGGAAAAACTGTTTTTT	CASSLGQGAFSREKLFF
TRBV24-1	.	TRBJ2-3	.	TGTGCCACCAGTGGGGGGCTTGGGACTAGCACAGATACGCAGTATTTT	CATSGGLGTSTDTQYF
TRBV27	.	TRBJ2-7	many	TGTGCCAGCAGTTACGGACAGCACTACGAGCAGTACTTC	CASSYGQHYEQYF
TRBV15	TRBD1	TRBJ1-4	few	TGTGCCACCAGCCCCGGACAGGGAGTGGATGAAAAACTGTTTTTT	CATSPGQGVDEKLFF
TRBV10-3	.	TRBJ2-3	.	TGTGCCGCACGGGGGGCTAGCACAGATACGCAGTATTTT	CAARGASTDTQYF
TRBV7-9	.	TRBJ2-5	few	TGTGCCAGCAGCACCCCCGGAAAGCGGGCAAAAGAGACCCAGTACTTC	CASSTPGKRAKETQYF
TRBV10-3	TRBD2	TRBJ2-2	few	TGTGCCATCATGAGCGGGAGCGACACCGGGGAGCTGTTTTTT	CAIMSGSDTGELFF
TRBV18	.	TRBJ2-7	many	TGTGCCAGCTCACCACCCGCGCAGGGGAGGTACGAGCAGTACTTC	CASSPPAQGRYEQYF
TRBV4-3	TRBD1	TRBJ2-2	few	TGCGCCAGCAGCTACCGGGACAGGGGGATCCCCGGGGAGCTGTTTTTT	CASSYRDRGIPGELFF
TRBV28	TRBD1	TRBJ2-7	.	TGTGCCAGCAGTTTAAATCCGGGACAGACCTACGAGCAGTACTTC	CASSLNPGQTYEQYF
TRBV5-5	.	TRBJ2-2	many	TGTGCCAGCAGCTTTAGGGGGACGAACACCGGGGAGCTGTTTTTT	CASSFRGTNTGELFF
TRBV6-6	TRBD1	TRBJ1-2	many	TGTGCCAGCAGATCCCCGGGACAGGGGGCGAACTATGGCTACACCTTC	CASRSPGQGANYGYTF
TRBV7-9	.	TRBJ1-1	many	TGTGCCAGCAGCTTAGGGGGCCCCCAAGAGGCTTTCTTT	CASSLGGPQEAFF
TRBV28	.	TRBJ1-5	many	TGTGCCAGCAGTTTCAGGAGGGTCCAGCCCCAGCATTTT	CASSFRRVQPQHF
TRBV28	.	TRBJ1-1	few	TGTGCCAGCAGTCCGGGCGGGACTGGCACTGAAGCTTTCTTT	CASSPGGTGTEAFF
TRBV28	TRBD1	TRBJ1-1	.	TGTGCCAGCAGTCCACAGGGGGCCGTCTCTGAAGCTTTCTTT	CASSPQGAVSEAFF
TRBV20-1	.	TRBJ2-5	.	TGCAGTGCCAAAGGGGGGGAAGAGACCCAGTACTTC	CSAKGGEETQYF
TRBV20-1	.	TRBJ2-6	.	TGCAGTGCTAGATCCCCCGGGGGAGGGGGCAGTGGGGCCAACGTCCTGACTTTC	CSARSPGGGGSGANVLTF
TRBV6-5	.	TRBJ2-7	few	TGTGCCAGCAGTTACCGGCAGGGGAGTTACTACGAGCAGTACTTC	CASSYRQGSYYEQYF
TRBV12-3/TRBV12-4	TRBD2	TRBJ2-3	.	TGTGCCAGCACCCTAGCGGGGATCACAGATACGCAGTATTTT	CASTLAGITDTQYF
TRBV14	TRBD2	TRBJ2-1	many	TGTGCCAGCAGCTATCGACTAGCGGGAGTCCCGGAGTTCTTC	CASSYRLAGVPEFF
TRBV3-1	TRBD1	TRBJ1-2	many	TGTGCCAGCAGCCAAGTAGGCAGGGACAGCTATGGCTACACCTTC	CASSQVGRDSYGYTF
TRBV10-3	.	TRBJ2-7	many	TGTGCCATCAGTGAGATGACTAGCTACGAGCAGTACTTC	CAISEMTSYEQYF
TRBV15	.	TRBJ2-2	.	TGTGCCACCAGCAGAGATCCGGCATCGGTTCGCGCCGGGGAGCTGTTTTTT	CATSRDPASVRAGELFF
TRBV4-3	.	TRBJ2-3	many	TGCGCCAGCAGCCAAGACAACACAGATACGCAGTATTTT	CASSQDNTDTQYF
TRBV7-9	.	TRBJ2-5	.	TGTGCCAGCAGCTCCAGACAAGAACTTGGCGGAGAGACCCAGTACTTC	CASSSRQELGGETQYF
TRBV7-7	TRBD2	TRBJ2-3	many	TGTGCCAGCAGCCCAGGGACTAGCGGGGGGGCGACAGATACGCAGTATTTT	CASSPGTSGGATDTQYF
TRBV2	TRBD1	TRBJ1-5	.	TGTGCCAGCAGTGGAGAGGGGGCCCATCAGCCCCAGCATTTT	CASSGEGAHQPQHF
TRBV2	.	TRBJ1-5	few	TGTGCCAGCAGTGAGGACATTAGCAATCAGCCCCAGCATTTT	CASSEDISNQPQHF
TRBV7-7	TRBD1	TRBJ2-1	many	TGTGCTAGCAGCCCAGGGGGACAGGGGAATAATGAGCAGTTCTTC	CASSPGGQGNNEQFF
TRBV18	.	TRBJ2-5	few	TGTGCCAGCTCACCAGGTTCGAGCGGTACCCCGGCAGAGACCCAGTACTTC	CASSPGSSGTPAETQYF
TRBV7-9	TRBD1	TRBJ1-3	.	TGTGCCAGCAGCTCACAGGGGGCCGCCTCTGGAAACACCATATATTTT	CASSSQGAASGNTIYF
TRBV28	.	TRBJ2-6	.	TGTGCCAGCAGGCGGGACAGCTCTGGGGCCAACGTCCTGACTTTC	CASRRDSSGANVLTF
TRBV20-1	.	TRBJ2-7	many	TGCAGTGCTCCCCCGCCGCAGTTCTCCTACGAGCAGTACTTC	CSAPPPQFSYEQYF
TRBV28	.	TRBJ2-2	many	TGTGCCAGCGGGGGTCATGACACCGGGGAGCTGTTTTTT	CASGGHDTGELFF
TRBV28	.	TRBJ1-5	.	TGTGCCAGCCGTCTGTCATTGGGCGGTCAGCCCCAGCATTTT	CASRLSLGGQPQHF
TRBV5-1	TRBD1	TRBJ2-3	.	TGCGCCAGCGTCCCAGGGACAGGGTTCACAGATACGCAGTATTTT	CASVPGTGFTDTQYF